The rows below give T cell receptor beta chains drawn from one sample of a study of blood T cell repertoires in COVID-19. Using immunoSEQ multiplex PCR, the repertoire was profiled, and TCRdb retains in-frame clones only, with some absent. This table has roughly 180,000 clones, about four fifths appearing once. The specimen sequenced was peripheral blood. These receptors all come from a woman aged 40 to 50 with COVID-19, enrolled during active disease. CDR3s include the opening cysteine and the closing phenylalanine or tryptophan. The D gene is left open where the match is weak. Clone size, where shown, is once, few, many, or a class for clones that have expanded.

j_gene	v_gene	d_gene	abundance	CDR3nt	CDR3aa
TRBJ1-2	TRBV11-2	.	.	TGTGCCAGCAGCTCCGGGGGACCCTATGGCTACACCTTC	CASSSGGPYGYTF
TRBJ2-1	TRBV10-3	.	.	TGTGCCATCAGTCCAAGCTCCGGGACTCAAATATCGTATGAGCAGTTCTTC	CAISPSSGTQISYEQFF
TRBJ2-7	TRBV10-2	.	.	TGCGCCAGCACGAGTCCCGCCTACGAGCAGTACTTC	CASTSPAYEQYF
TRBJ2-4	TRBV20-1	.	.	TGCAGTGCTACAACAGGAAGCCCTCAGTACTTC	CSATTGSPQYF
TRBJ2-1	TRBV29-1	TRBD2	.	TGCAGCGCCGCCGGACTAGCGGACTACAATGAGCAGTTCTTC	CSAAGLADYNEQFF
TRBJ2-5	TRBV7-7	TRBD1	.	TGTGCTAGCAGCTCGACCGGGACAGGGGTCGGAGAGACCCAGTACTTC	CASSSTGTGVGETQYF
TRBJ1-2	TRBV19	TRBD1	.	TGTGCCAGTAGTCCGGGACAGGGCGCCTATGGCTACACCTTC	CASSPGQGAYGYTF
TRBJ1-3	TRBV19	.	.	TGTGCCAGTCGGGTTTTCTCTGGAAACACCATATATTTT	CASRVFSGNTIYF
TRBJ2-1	TRBV9	TRBD2	.	TGTGCCAGCAGCGAGGCGGGACTAGCGGGAGGGCCCCGCTCCTACAATGAGCAGTTCTTC	CASSEAGLAGGPRSYNEQFF
TRBJ1-1	TRBV18	.	.	TGTGCCAGCTCATCCCTAAAAGTCGACAGTAACACTGAAGCTTTCTTT	CASSSLKVDSNTEAFF
TRBJ2-5	TRBV19	TRBD1	.	TGTGCCAGTAGTCATTCCCTATTTGGGACAGATACACAAGAGACCCAGTACTTC	CASSHSLFGTDTQETQYF
TRBJ1-1	TRBV6-5	.	few	TGTGCCAGCAGCGATCCCGGGACAGAAGCTTTCTTT	CASSDPGTEAFF
TRBJ2-2	TRBV30	TRBD1	.	TGTGCCTGGAGTAGACAGGGGTACGGGGAGCTGTTTTTT	CAWSRQGYGELFF
TRBJ2-4	TRBV23-1	.	.	TGCGCCAGCAGTCAATCCTGGGACTTTCCGGCCAAAAACATTCAGTACTTC	CASSQSWDFPAKNIQYF
TRBJ2-2	TRBV7-3	.	.	TGTGCCAGCAGCTTTCGCCCAGACGCGGGACAGCTGTTTTTT	CASSFRPDAGQLFF
TRBJ2-5	TRBV19	.	.	TGTGCCAGTAATCAGGGGTCCCAAGAGACCCAGTACTTC	CASNQGSQETQYF
TRBJ2-3	TRBV10-1	TRBD2	.	TGCGCCAGCAGTCATGAGCGGGGCGGGGGAGCGACGCAGTATTTT	CASSHERGGGATQYF
TRBJ1-2	TRBV5-1	.	.	TGCGCCAGCAGCTTGGAACGGGGAGGGAATGGCTACACCTTC	CASSLERGGNGYTF
TRBJ1-4	TRBV5-8	.	.	TGTGCCAGCACCCACTATAGAGGAGGAGTCGGGGCTAATGAAAAACTGTTTTTT	CASTHYRGGVGANEKLFF
TRBJ2-1	TRBV3-1/TRBV3-2	TRBD2	.	TGTGCCAGCAGCCAAGGAGGAGCGGGATCCTACAATGAGCAGTTCTTC	CASSQGGAGSYNEQFF
TRBJ2-7	TRBV5-4	TRBD2	.	TGTGCCAGCAGCACGGCGGTAGCGGGAGGGAACGAGCAGTACTTC	CASSTAVAGGNEQYF
TRBJ2-6	TRBV19	TRBD1	.	TGTGCCAGTAGTCCGATGACAGGGAGCTGGGCCAACGTCCTGACTTTC	CASSPMTGSWANVLTF
TRBJ2-1	TRBV5-1	TRBD2	.	TGCGCCAGCAGCTTGGAACTAGCGGGAGATGAGCAGTTCTTC	CASSLELAGDEQFF
TRBJ2-1	TRBV4-1	TRBD2	.	TGCGCCAGCAGCCAAGATTCCGGGACTAGCCGGGAGCAGTTCTTC	CASSQDSGTSREQFF
TRBJ1-5	TRBV12-3/TRBV12-4	.	.	TGTGCCAGCAGTGTACAGGTTTATCAGCCCCAGCATTTT	CASSVQVYQPQHF
TRBJ2-3	TRBV9	TRBD2	.	TGTGCCAGCAGCGCGGCGGGAGGGCGCACAGATACGCAGTATTTT	CASSAAGGRTDTQYF
TRBJ2-3	TRBV4-2	.	.	TGTGCCAGCAGCCAAGGTACTAGCACAGATACGCAGTATTTT	CASSQGTSTDTQYF
TRBJ2-7	TRBV19	.	.	TGTGCCACAGGGGTCCCCTACGAGCAGTACTTC	CATGVPYEQYF
TRBJ2-4	TRBV6-2/TRBV6-3	TRBD1	.	TGTGCCAGCAGTTACCCCATTGGGACAGTCTTAGCCAAAAACATTCAGTACTTC	CASSYPIGTVLAKNIQYF
TRBJ1-6	TRBV6-5	.	.	TGTGCCAGCAGTCTGATACAGGGAAAGGCACCCCTCCACTTT	CASSLIQGKAPLHF
TRBJ2-1	TRBV5-1	.	once	TGCGCCAGCAGCTTACAGGGAAATGAGCAGTTCTTC	CASSLQGNEQFF
TRBJ2-3	TRBV19	TRBD2	.	TGTGCCAGTAGTGGGGGGGTCACAGATACGCAGTATTTT	CASSGGVTDTQYF
TRBJ2-7	TRBV18	.	few	TGTGCCAGCTCACCTCGACAGAACGAGCAGTACTTC	CASSPRQNEQYF
TRBJ1-5	TRBV10-3	TRBD1	.	TGTGCCATCAGCGACAGGGACAATCAGCCCCAGCATTTT	CAISDRDNQPQHF
TRBJ1-2	TRBV11-1	.	.	TGTGCCAGCAGCGCGGGCCCCTATGGCTACACCTTC	CASSAGPYGYTF
TRBJ2-2	TRBV7-2	.	.	TGTGCCAGCAGCCGGAGAAGCGGCGGGCTCACCGGGGAGCTGTTTTTT	CASSRRSGGLTGELFF
TRBJ2-7	TRBV11-2	.	.	TGTGCCAGCAGCTCCCCCAGGTTCCCCGCCTACGAGCAGTACTTC	CASSSPRFPAYEQYF
TRBJ1-4	TRBV18	.	.	TGTGCCAGCTCACCATTTTCCAGGGGCTCTGTAGAAAAACTGTTTTTT	CASSPFSRGSVEKLFF
TRBJ2-1	TRBV12-3/TRBV12-4	TRBD2	.	TGTGCCAGCAGAGCGACTAGCGGCAGTGAGCAGTTCTTC	CASRATSGSEQFF
TRBJ1-4	TRBV24-1	TRBD1	few	TGTGCCACCAGTGATCCCAGGGGGCGCGATGAAAAACTGTTTTTT	CATSDPRGRDEKLFF
TRBJ1-1	TRBV18	.	medium-sized	TGTGCCAGCTCACCACCCACTTCTCAGAGGACTGAAGCTTTCTTT	CASSPPTSQRTEAFF
TRBJ1-6	TRBV5-8	.	.	TGTGCCAGCAGCTCGGGACTCCTTAGTTCACCCCTCCACTTT	CASSSGLLSSPLHF
TRBJ1-2	TRBV29-1	.	.	TGCAGCGTTGAAGGGAAGACTCTAAGCTACACCTTC	CSVEGKTLSYTF
TRBJ2-7	TRBV27	TRBD2	.	TGTGCCTCCCGGTGGGAAGGCGGGAGATCCTACGAGCAGTACTTC	CASRWEGGRSYEQYF
TRBJ2-7	TRBV7-9	TRBD2	.	TGTGCCAGCAGCTTAGACGGACTAGCGGGAGCCGAGCAGTACTTC	CASSLDGLAGAEQYF
TRBJ1-5	TRBV19	TRBD1	.	TGTGCCAGTAGACTCTCCCGGGACAGCCCATATAGCAATCAGCCCCAGCATTTT	CASRLSRDSPYSNQPQHF
TRBJ2-1	TRBV6-5	.	.	TGTGCCAGCACCCCAGACTTTAGCTCCTACAATGAGCAGTTCTTC	CASTPDFSSYNEQFF
TRBJ1-5	TRBV27	TRBD1	.	TGTGCCAGCAGTTCCGGACAGGGGGCCCGGCAGCCCCAGCATTTT	CASSSGQGARQPQHF
TRBJ2-5	TRBV6-1	TRBD1	.	TGTGCCAGCAGTGATACAGGGGGCGCTTGGGAGACCCAGTACTTC	CASSDTGGAWETQYF
TRBJ1-1	TRBV4-1	TRBD1	few	TGCGCCAGCAGCCAAGGACCGCCGGGACAGGGAGTTGGGCGAGCCTTCAGGGCTTTCTTT	CASSQGPPGQGVGRAFRAFF
TRBJ2-5	TRBV2	TRBD2	.	TGTGCCAGCAGAACCGGGACTAGCGGGGGGCCCCAGTACTTC	CASRTGTSGGPQYF
TRBJ1-2	TRBV28	TRBD1	.	TGTGCCAGCAGTTTAGTGGGGACAGGGAACTATGGCTACACCTTC	CASSLVGTGNYGYTF
TRBJ2-1	TRBV11-2	.	.	TGTGCCAGCAGAACCGGGACAAATCGTTTAGGGTGGTACAATGAGCAGTTCTTC	CASRTGTNRLGWYNEQFF
TRBJ1-1	TRBV19	TRBD1	.	TGTGCCAGTAGTATCATGGACAGGGGAGAAGCTTTCTTT	CASSIMDRGEAFF
TRBJ1-2	TRBV11-2	.	.	TGTGCCAGCAGCTCGCAATCGGAAGCGAATGGCTACACCTTC	CASSSQSEANGYTF
TRBJ1-2	TRBV10-3	.	.	TGTGCCACAAGTACTGACAGAGGAAACTTCTATGGCTACACCTTC	CATSTDRGNFYGYTF
TRBJ1-1	TRBV12-3/TRBV12-4	.	once	TGTGCCAGCAGCCAGCAGGGAGGTGAAGCTTTCTTT	CASSQQGGEAFF
TRBJ1-5	TRBV2	TRBD1	.	TGTGCCAGCGAGACAGGGGATCTGGTCCGGCAGCCCCAGCATTTT	CASETGDLVRQPQHF
TRBJ2-2	TRBV19	.	.	TGTGCCAGTTCGCACAGGGTCCCCCCATCCACCGGGGAGCTGTTTTTT	CASSHRVPPSTGELFF
TRBJ2-5	TRBV7-6	TRBD2	.	TGTGCCAGCAGCTGGACTAGCGGGAGCGAGACCCAGTACTTC	CASSWTSGSETQYF